The T cell receptor beta chain under discussion was sequenced for a study of regulatory T cells in long-lasting Graves disease. Study-wide background: Persistent cases were those of Graves' disease that involved over 5 years of antithyroid drugs with positive TSH receptor antibodies.

Construction of TCR beta libraries relied on iRepertoire HTBI primers and on Arm-PCR targeting CDR3 regions. Each CDR3 protein is one row after TCRdb ran MiXCR on the multiplex PCR reads. Among under 500,000 distinct CDR3 sequences listed, less than 25% were seen once. Per the germline V gene, CDR1 is LGHNA and CDR2 is YNFKEQ. V was cut by 3 bases and J by 4 bases, with 22 bases left in between. CDR3 length: 18 residues. Described time point: persistent/refractory GD, antithyroid drugs over 5 years with positive TRAb. The TCR library was made from RNA that had been extracted from PBMCs in TRIzol. As collected, the peripheral blood samples measured about 10 milliliters each and went into EDTA tubes.

This clonotype was sampled from a female donor with Graves disease. This chain joins TRBV4-2 and TRBJ1-3; D is perhaps TRBD1 (5 bases). The sequencing used peripheral blood mononuclear cells (PBMCs), collected when the disease was refractory, from a patient treated with antithyroid drugs. The CDR3 region has the DNA TGTGCCAGCAGCCAGGCGGTGGGCGTCAGGGTGTCCGGAAACACCATATATTTT. Translating gives CASSQAVGVRVSGNTIYF.